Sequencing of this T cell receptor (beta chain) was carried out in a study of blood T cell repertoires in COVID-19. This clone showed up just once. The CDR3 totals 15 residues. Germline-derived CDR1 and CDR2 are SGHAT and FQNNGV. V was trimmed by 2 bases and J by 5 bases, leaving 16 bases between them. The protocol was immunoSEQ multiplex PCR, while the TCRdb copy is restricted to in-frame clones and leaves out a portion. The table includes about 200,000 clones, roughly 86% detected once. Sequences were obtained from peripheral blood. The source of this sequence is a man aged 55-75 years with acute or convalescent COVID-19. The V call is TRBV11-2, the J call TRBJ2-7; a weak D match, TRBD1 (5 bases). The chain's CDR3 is CASSLRSRADNEQYF. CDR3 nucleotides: TGTGCCAGCAGCTTAAGGTCCAGGGCGGATAACGAGCAGTACTTC.